This T cell receptor (beta chain) was sequenced for a study of OX40 agonist ivuxolimab in advanced cancers. Background on the study: Anti-PD-1, anti-PD-L1 or anti-CTLA-4 therapy given earlier was allowed, and 40% had some.

CDR1 is SGHDN and CDR2 is FVKESK in the germline V gene. V lost 3 bases and J 6 bases, leaving 9 bases between the germline ends. This CDR3 has 13 amino acids. Only in-frame clones appear in the TCRdb table, and some are missing; sequencing was by immunoSEQ multiplex PCR. The sample lists 60,000 to 75,000 clones, 81% occurring once. This chain uses TRBV14 with TRBJ1-5; tentative D call: TRBD1 (5 bases). The receptor was derived from an adult with an advanced solid tumor such as melanoma, head and neck, liver or kidney cancer. The starting material was CD4+ or CD8+ T cells sorted from blood, obtained in a trial of the OX40 agonist ivuxolimab. This CDR3 is CASSQGVSQPQHF. CDR3 coding DNA: TGTGCCAGCAGCCAGGGGGTGAGTCAGCCCCAGCATTTT.